A selection of T cell receptor beta chains follows, all from one sample in a study of blood T cell repertoires in COVID-19. TCRdb's table, derived via immunoSEQ multiplex PCR, lists solely in-frame clones and lacks some. The sample contains roughly 120,000 clones, under 75% of which appear only once. The sample consisted of peripheral blood. The receptors were sampled from an older woman with acute or convalescent COVID-19. Both conserved end residues are part of each CDR3. The order of the fields is J gene, V gene, D gene, clone size, CDR3 DNA, CDR3 protein. A D gene is named only where the DNA matches it firmly. Size is stated for part of the rows, as once, few or many counts, or as a class when the clone is expanded.

j_gene: TRBJ2-7
v_gene: TRBV5-5
d_gene: TRBD2
abundance: -
CDR3nt: TGTGCCAGCCATCTAGCGGCCGGCCTTAGGGCCTACGAGCAGTACTTC
CDR3aa: CASHLAAGLRAYEQYF

j_gene: TRBJ2-7
v_gene: TRBV18
d_gene: -
abundance: once
CDR3nt: TGTGCCAGCTCACCAGGACAGGGACTATCCTACGAGCAGTACTTC
CDR3aa: CASSPGQGLSYEQYF

j_gene: TRBJ1-4
v_gene: TRBV7-9
d_gene: -
abundance: -
CDR3nt: TGTGCCAGCAGGCAGACAGGAGGAGAGGCTGAAAAACTGTTTTTT
CDR3aa: CASRQTGGEAEKLFF

j_gene: TRBJ1-2
v_gene: TRBV2
d_gene: -
abundance: many
CDR3nt: TGTGCCAGCAGCCCCTTCCCGGGGTCAGGCTACACCTTC
CDR3aa: CASSPFPGSGYTF

j_gene: TRBJ2-7
v_gene: TRBV27
d_gene: -
abundance: -
CDR3nt: TGTGCCAGCAGTTTATTGGACTCTCGGGGTTGGGAGCAGTACTTC
CDR3aa: CASSLLDSRGWEQYF

j_gene: TRBJ1-2
v_gene: TRBV28
d_gene: -
abundance: -
CDR3nt: TGTGCCAGCAGTTCAGGAGGGAATAGGGGCTACACCTTC
CDR3aa: CASSSGGNRGYTF

j_gene: TRBJ2-6
v_gene: TRBV4-2
d_gene: TRBD2
abundance: -
CDR3nt: TGTGCCAGCAACCCGGGCCAGCTAGCGGTAAGCTCTGGGGCCAACGTCCTGACTTTC
CDR3aa: CASNPGQLAVSSGANVLTF

j_gene: TRBJ1-5
v_gene: TRBV27
d_gene: TRBD1
abundance: -
CDR3nt: TGTGCCAGCAGAACCCGGGACAGGGGTCAGCCCCAGCATTTT
CDR3aa: CASRTRDRGQPQHF

j_gene: TRBJ2-5
v_gene: TRBV5-1
d_gene: TRBD2
abundance: -
CDR3nt: TGCGCCAGCAGCTTGGTGGGAGGGAACGATTGGGAGACCCAGTACTTC
CDR3aa: CASSLVGGNDWETQYF

j_gene: TRBJ2-5
v_gene: TRBV28
d_gene: -
abundance: -
CDR3nt: TGTGCCAGCAGTGGGGACTCTAAAGAGACCCAGTACTTC
CDR3aa: CASSGDSKETQYF

j_gene: TRBJ1-1
v_gene: TRBV11-2
d_gene: -
abundance: -
CDR3nt: TGTGCCAGCAGGCCAACTAAGACGGAAACCCGCGGAGCTTTCTTT
CDR3aa: CASRPTKTETRGAFF

j_gene: TRBJ1-1
v_gene: TRBV5-8
d_gene: TRBD1
abundance: few
CDR3nt: TGTGCCAGCAGCCGCGGACAGGGATGGTATAGGGGCACTGAAGCTTTCTTT
CDR3aa: CASSRGQGWYRGTEAFF

j_gene: TRBJ1-3
v_gene: TRBV3-1/TRBV3-2
d_gene: -
abundance: -
CDR3nt: TGTGCCAGCAGCCCGTATCTAAAATCGGACACCATATATTTT
CDR3aa: CASSPYLKSDTIYF

j_gene: TRBJ1-5
v_gene: TRBV6-5
d_gene: -
abundance: -
CDR3nt: TGTGCCAGCAGGATAGGACTGAACAATCAGCCCCAGCATTTT
CDR3aa: CASRIGLNNQPQHF

j_gene: TRBJ1-1
v_gene: TRBV11-2
d_gene: TRBD1
abundance: -
CDR3nt: TGTGCCAGCAGCTTAGGCGGACAGGGGAAGACTGAAGCTTTCTTT
CDR3aa: CASSLGGQGKTEAFF

j_gene: TRBJ2-7
v_gene: TRBV5-6
d_gene: TRBD1
abundance: few
CDR3nt: TGTGCCAGCAGCTCCCGGGACAGGGACCTCTACGAGCAGTACTTC
CDR3aa: CASSSRDRDLYEQYF

j_gene: TRBJ2-7
v_gene: TRBV10-2
d_gene: -
abundance: -
CDR3nt: TGCGCCAGCCGCTTGTCAGGTAACCTCTACGAGCAGTACTTC
CDR3aa: CASRLSGNLYEQYF

j_gene: TRBJ2-3
v_gene: TRBV6-5
d_gene: TRBD2
abundance: -
CDR3nt: TGTGCCAGCAGTTACTCGACAGCGGGGAGAGATACGCAGTATTTT
CDR3aa: CASSYSTAGRDTQYF

j_gene: TRBJ1-4
v_gene: TRBV2
d_gene: TRBD1
abundance: -
CDR3nt: TGTGCCAGCAGGGGGACAGGGGCAACTAATGAAAAACTGTTTTTT
CDR3aa: CASRGTGATNEKLFF

j_gene: TRBJ1-4
v_gene: TRBV30
d_gene: -
abundance: -
CDR3nt: TGTGCCTGGAGTGTACGAGACAGGACTTTGTTT
CDR3aa: CAWSVRDRTLF

j_gene: TRBJ2-3
v_gene: TRBV10-3
d_gene: -
abundance: -
CDR3nt: TGTGCCATCACAAGATCTAGCCGCACAGATACGCAGTATTTT
CDR3aa: CAITRSSRTDTQYF

j_gene: TRBJ2-1
v_gene: TRBV11-2
d_gene: -
abundance: -
CDR3nt: TGTGCCAGCAGCCCGATTACTAGTAAGTTCTTC
CDR3aa: CASSPITSKFF

j_gene: TRBJ1-6
v_gene: TRBV15
d_gene: -
abundance: -
CDR3nt: TGTGCCACCAGCAAGAGACAGCCCTCACCCCTCCACTTT
CDR3aa: CATSKRQPSPLHF

j_gene: TRBJ1-3
v_gene: TRBV6-5
d_gene: TRBD1
abundance: -
CDR3nt: TGTGCCAGCAGCGATTACAGGGGCTCTGGAAACACCATATATTTT
CDR3aa: CASSDYRGSGNTIYF

j_gene: TRBJ2-1
v_gene: TRBV5-1
d_gene: -
abundance: few
CDR3nt: TGCGCCAGCAGCTTGGAGGGCACCAACAGGGAGCAGTTCTTC
CDR3aa: CASSLEGTNREQFF

j_gene: TRBJ2-5
v_gene: TRBV3-1/TRBV3-2
d_gene: TRBD2
abundance: few
CDR3nt: TGTGCCAGCAGCCCCTTGGCGGTTAGCGGGCAAGAGACCCAGTACTTC
CDR3aa: CASSPLAVSGQETQYF

j_gene: TRBJ1-3
v_gene: TRBV7-6
d_gene: -
abundance: -
CDR3nt: TGTGCCAGCAGCTTAGAACGGAGCGCTGGAAACACCATATATTTT
CDR3aa: CASSLERSAGNTIYF

j_gene: TRBJ2-1
v_gene: TRBV4-1
d_gene: -
abundance: -
CDR3nt: TGCGCCAGCAGCCAAGAAGTTGGCAGGTATGAGCAGTTCTTC
CDR3aa: CASSQEVGRYEQFF

j_gene: TRBJ1-1
v_gene: TRBV3-1/TRBV3-2
d_gene: TRBD1
abundance: once
CDR3nt: TGTGCCAGCAGCCAAGGAGGGTCAGGGGGTACTGAAGCTTTCTTT
CDR3aa: CASSQGGSGGTEAFF

j_gene: TRBJ1-2
v_gene: TRBV4-2
d_gene: TRBD1
abundance: medium-sized
CDR3nt: TGTGCCAGCAGCCCGGGACAGGGATCTAACTATGGCTACACCTTC
CDR3aa: CASSPGQGSNYGYTF

j_gene: TRBJ2-3
v_gene: TRBV30
d_gene: TRBD1
abundance: -
CDR3nt: TGTGCCTGGGATGGGACAGGGAGCACAGATACGCAGTATTTT
CDR3aa: CAWDGTGSTDTQYF

j_gene: TRBJ1-2
v_gene: TRBV28
d_gene: -
abundance: few
CDR3nt: TGTGCCAGCAGCCCGACTTCCTATGGCTACACCTTC
CDR3aa: CASSPTSYGYTF

j_gene: TRBJ1-2
v_gene: TRBV27
d_gene: TRBD1
abundance: -
CDR3nt: TGTGCCAGCAGATCGACAGGGGAAGGCTACACCTTC
CDR3aa: CASRSTGEGYTF

j_gene: TRBJ2-1
v_gene: TRBV19
d_gene: -
abundance: once
CDR3nt: TGTGCCTCCGAGGAGGGGAGGTCCTACAATGAGCAGTTCTTC
CDR3aa: CASEEGRSYNEQFF

j_gene: TRBJ1-5
v_gene: TRBV7-2
d_gene: -
abundance: once
CDR3nt: TGTGCCAGCAGCTTAGGTTTGCGGGGCAATCAGCCCCAGCATTTT
CDR3aa: CASSLGLRGNQPQHF

j_gene: TRBJ2-2
v_gene: TRBV30
d_gene: TRBD1
abundance: -
CDR3nt: TGTGCCTGGAGCGGCCAGCTGACAGGGGGGGACCGGGGGCTGTTTTTT
CDR3aa: CAWSGQLTGGDRGLFF

j_gene: TRBJ2-5
v_gene: TRBV7-8
d_gene: TRBD1
abundance: -
CDR3nt: TGTGCCAGCCGGGACAGGGGACAAGAGACCCAGTACTTC
CDR3aa: CASRDRGQETQYF

j_gene: TRBJ2-7
v_gene: TRBV11-2
d_gene: -
abundance: -
CDR3nt: TGTGCCAGCAGCGTAATACAGGGTAACGAGCAGTACTTT
CDR3aa: CASSVIQGNEQYF